This is a list of T cell receptor beta chains from one sample in a study of T cell clones after liver transplantation. Some clones are missing from TCRdb's copy, which holds only in-frame ones; the method was immunoSEQ multiplex PCR. The sample has 55,000 to 75,000 clones; roughly 70% are singletons. Sample: CD4+ T cells from blood, taken at the approximately 16-month timepoint. All receptors come from a human patient who received a liver transplant. Some of the T cells may derive from the graft donor. The CDR3 runs from the conserved cysteine through the conserved F or W. A D gene is named only where the DNA matches it firmly. Not every row has a clone size; where given, it reads once, few, many or a size class.

j_call: TRBJ1-6; v_call: TRBV7-2; d_call: NA; clone_size: few; cdr3_length: 15; cdr3_nt: TGTGCCAGCAGCTTAGCGCTAGGGTCTAATTCACCCCTCCACTTT; cdr3_aa: CASSLALGSNSPLHF
j_call: TRBJ1-3; v_call: TRBV25-1; d_call: TRBD1; clone_size: medium-sized; cdr3_length: 14; cdr3_nt: TGTGCCAGCAGCAGACAGGGCGTTGGAAACACCATATATTTT; cdr3_aa: CASSRQGVGNTIYF
j_call: TRBJ2-3; v_call: TRBV7-9; d_call: TRBD2; clone_size: few; cdr3_length: 16; cdr3_nt: TGTGCCAGCAGCCCCTGGACTAGCGGGACCTCAGACACGCAGTATTTT; cdr3_aa: CASSPWTSGTSDTQYF
j_call: TRBJ1-1; v_call: TRBV28; d_call: NA; clone_size: NA; cdr3_length: 16; cdr3_nt: TGTGCCAGCACCCAGGCGGATTCTGGGGGGCAGACTGAAGCTTTCTTT; cdr3_aa: CASTQADSGGQTEAFF
j_call: TRBJ1-6; v_call: TRBV27; d_call: NA; clone_size: NA; cdr3_length: 15; cdr3_nt: TGTGCCAGCAGTTTATATCGGGGCGTAGGTTCACCCCTCCACTTT; cdr3_aa: CASSLYRGVGSPLHF
j_call: TRBJ2-3; v_call: TRBV27; d_call: TRBD1; clone_size: NA; cdr3_length: 15; cdr3_nt: TGTGCCAGCAGTCGACCGGGACAGGGACCAGATACGCAGTATTTT; cdr3_aa: CASSRPGQGPDTQYF
j_call: TRBJ2-2; v_call: TRBV30; d_call: NA; clone_size: NA; cdr3_length: 15; cdr3_nt: TGTGCCTGGAGTGGAGCCCAAAAGAGAGACGGGGAGCTGTTTTTT; cdr3_aa: CAWSGAQKRDGELFF
j_call: TRBJ1-1; v_call: TRBV2; d_call: NA; clone_size: NA; cdr3_length: 13; cdr3_nt: TGTGCCAGCAGAACCGGGGGTGGCACTGAAGCTTTCTTT; cdr3_aa: CASRTGGGTEAFF
j_call: TRBJ1-2; v_call: TRBV2; d_call: NA; clone_size: once; cdr3_length: 13; cdr3_nt: TGTGCCAGCAGTGCGGAGCCCCACTATGGCTACACCTTC; cdr3_aa: CASSAEPHYGYTF
j_call: TRBJ1-1; v_call: TRBV29-1; d_call: NA; clone_size: NA; cdr3_length: 12; cdr3_nt: TGCAGCGTTGGAGGGGTTAACACTGAAGCTTTCTTT; cdr3_aa: CSVGGVNTEAFF
j_call: TRBJ1-2; v_call: TRBV4-3; d_call: NA; clone_size: many; cdr3_length: 14; cdr3_nt: TGCGCCAGCAGCCAAACCGCGGGTGTGGGTGGCTACACCTTC; cdr3_aa: CASSQTAGVGGYTF
j_call: TRBJ1-5; v_call: TRBV28; d_call: NA; clone_size: once; cdr3_length: 17; cdr3_nt: TGTGCCAGCAGTTTAATACCCGGGTCCGTATCGGGTCAGCCCCAGCATTTT; cdr3_aa: CASSLIPGSVSGQPQHF
j_call: TRBJ2-1; v_call: TRBV7-8; d_call: TRBD2; clone_size: NA; cdr3_length: 14; cdr3_nt: TGTGCCAGCAGCGTTGGCAGCGGGGGTAGCGAGCAGTTCTTC; cdr3_aa: CASSVGSGGSEQFF
j_call: TRBJ2-3; v_call: TRBV7-7; d_call: TRBD2; clone_size: NA; cdr3_length: 15; cdr3_nt: TGTGCCAGCAGAAACGGGGGGTGGGCTACAGATACGCAGTATTTT; cdr3_aa: CASRNGGWATDTQYF
j_call: TRBJ1-5; v_call: TRBV6-5; d_call: TRBD1; clone_size: few; cdr3_length: 15; cdr3_nt: TGTGCCAGCAGTACCCGTACAGGGGGCAATCAGCCCCAGCATTTT; cdr3_aa: CASSTRTGGNQPQHF
j_call: TRBJ1-1; v_call: TRBV7-8; d_call: NA; clone_size: NA; cdr3_length: 16; cdr3_nt: TGTGCCAGCAGCTTAGAGCGTGGCAGGGGCGGAACTGAAGCTTTCTTT; cdr3_aa: CASSLERGRGGTEAFF
j_call: TRBJ1-4; v_call: TRBV11-3; d_call: NA; clone_size: once; cdr3_length: 14; cdr3_nt: TGTGCCAGCAGCCGGGACGGAGAGAATGAAAAACTGTTTTTT; cdr3_aa: CASSRDGENEKLFF
j_call: TRBJ1-6; v_call: TRBV30; d_call: NA; clone_size: NA; cdr3_length: 13; cdr3_nt: TGTGCCTGGCAGGGAGTTCATAATTCACCCCTCCACTTT; cdr3_aa: CAWQGVHNSPLHF
j_call: TRBJ1-6; v_call: TRBV5-4; d_call: NA; clone_size: NA; cdr3_length: 15; cdr3_nt: TGTGCCAGCTCAGTCGGCAGGGGAAGTGATTCACCCCTCCACTTT; cdr3_aa: CASSVGRGSDSPLHF
j_call: TRBJ1-1; v_call: TRBV6-1; d_call: NA; clone_size: NA; cdr3_length: 13; cdr3_nt: TGTGCCAGCAGTCCCCCGGGGGGAACTGAAGCTTTCTTT; cdr3_aa: CASSPPGGTEAFF
j_call: TRBJ2-2; v_call: TRBV7-2; d_call: TRBD2; clone_size: NA; cdr3_length: 17; cdr3_nt: TGTGCCAGCAGCCACCGTCCGTGGGAGGGCGTCACCGGGGAGCTGTTTTTT; cdr3_aa: CASSHRPWEGVTGELFF
j_call: TRBJ2-2; v_call: TRBV7-6; d_call: NA; clone_size: NA; cdr3_length: 15; cdr3_nt: TGTGCCAGCAGCTTAGAGTCAGTGAACACCGGGGAGCTGTTTTTT; cdr3_aa: CASSLESVNTGELFF